This T cell receptor (beta chain) emerged from a study of T cells after yellow fever vaccination. This clonotype was seen a handful of times. The study made its TCR cDNA through 5'RACE template switching. That step introduced a universal primer site along with UMIs. TCRdb ran MiXCR on the 5' RACE reads and lists one entry per CDR3 protein. The sample holds hundreds of thousands of distinct CDR3 sequences; 12% are singletons and the top ten take 14% to 15%. The CDR3 has 15 amino acids. Trimming stripped 4 bases from V and 3 bases from J, with 19 bases between. CDR1 is DFQATT and CDR2 is SNEGSKA in the germline V gene (reference sequence).

This receptor was obtained from a man aged 25-45 years who received the YFV17D yellow fever vaccine. The sequences come from PBMCs, collected on the day of the yellow fever booster vaccination. The genes are TRBV20-1 and TRBJ2-7; D may be TRBD2 (5 bases). As DNA, the CDR3 is TGCAGTGCTATCAAAACAAGCGGCCCTAACTACGAGCAGTACTTC. Amino acids: CSAIKTSGPNYEQYF.